This paragraph covers one T cell receptor beta chain sequence. The source of the sample is a study of cytotoxic CD8 clonotypes in ibrutinib-treated CLL. Germline assignment: CDR1 SNHLY and CDR2 FYNNEI. Trimming pared 6 bases from V and 3 bases from J, leaving 14 bases between. CDR3 size: 15 residues. Clones were sequenced by immunoSEQ multiplex PCR, and TCRdb holds only the in-frame ones, with some missing. The table records approximately 140,000 clones, 60% to 85% of them present only once. The sample here was PBMCs, taken after 12 months of ibrutinib treatment. This TCR came from a human donor with chronic lymphocytic leukemia. The chain uses TRBV2 and TRBJ2-2; tentative D call: TRBD1 (6 bases). Written as DNA, the CDR3 is TGTGCCAGCAGCATACTTCAGGGGTACACCGGGGAGCTGTTTTTT. Its protein is CASSILQGYTGELFF.